The 18 T cell receptor beta chains listed next were all sequenced from one sample in a study of T cell changes during pregnancy in multiple sclerosis. Profiled with immunoSEQ multiplex PCR; TCRdb holds only in-frame clones, not every one. The table has about 100,000 clones, more than 90% seen once; the top ten hold about 3.1%. This specimen consisted of peripheral blood, obtained in the second trimester of pregnancy. The receptors were sampled from a female donor with multiple sclerosis, enrolled in a pregnancy study.

The DNA of the CDR3 is TGTGCCAGTAGTAGAGGATGGGGACAGGGTAGCAATCAGCCCCAGCATTTT. Its protein is CASSRGWGQGSNQPQHF. The rearrangement joins TRBV19 to TRBJ1-5; 9 bases fit TRBD1. With 4 bases clipped from V and 0 bases from J, the junction kept 7 bases outside the gene matches. CDR1 is LNHDA and CDR2 is SQIVND in the germline V gene (reference sequence). The CDR3 covers 17 residues. Full variable domain (outside the CDR3, taken from reference TRBV19 and TRBJ1-5): DGGITQSPKYLFRKEGQNVTLSCEQNLNHDAMYWYRQDPGQGLRLIYYSQIVNDFQKGDIAEGYSVSREKKESFPLTVTSAQKNPTAFYLCASSRGWGQGSNQPQHFGDGTRLSIL.

This clone was found a few times. The rearrangement joins TRBV6-4 to TRBJ2-2; the match to TRBD2 covers 8 bases. The junction had 3 bases not matched to a gene; V was cut back by 0 bases and J by 6 bases. The CDR3 length is 15 residues. CDR1 is MRHNA, CDR2 SNTAGT, per germline. DNA of the CDR3: TGTGCCAGCAGTGACTCGACGGGAGGGCCCGGGGAGCTGTTTTTT. It codes for CASSDSTGGPGELFF.

This chain connects TRBV30 to TRBJ2-3; D is possibly TRBD1 (5 bases). CDR1 GTSNPN and CDR2 SVGIG come from the germline V gene (reference sequence). Deletions cut 0 bases from V and 7 bases from J, with 11 bases between. The CDR3 runs 13 residues. The CDR3 region is CAWSVSGRYTQYF. The CDR3 nucleotides are TGTGCCTGGAGTGTTTCAGGGCGATATACGCAGTATTTT.

The V call is TRBV5-1, the J call TRBJ2-1; 8 bases are a match to TRBD2. V lost 4 bases to trimming and J lost 5 bases; unmatched junction nucleotides: 2. Germline CDR1 reads SGHRS; CDR2 reads YFSETQ. The CDR3 is made up of 13 amino acids. The CDR3 bases are TGCGCCAGCAGCGAGACTAGCGACAATGAGCAGTTCTTC. Its protein is CASSETSDNEQFF.

The chain carries TRBV18 and TRBJ2-2; the match to TRBD2 covers 12 bases. The CDR3 consists of 19 residues. Germline loops: CDR1 KGHSH, CDR2 LQKENI. The junction had 9 bases not matched to a gene; V was cut back by 2 bases and J by 2 bases. The CDR3 DNA sequence: TGTGCCAGCTCACCAATTGGACTAGCGGGAAATGTCAACACCGGGGAGCTGTTTTTT. Its translation is CASSPIGLAGNVNTGELFF.

The chain employs TRBV5-1 and TRBJ2-1; D gene unclear. This CDR3 comprises 13 residues. Germline V gives CDR1 SGHRS, CDR2 YFSETQ. V was pared by 5 bases and J by 5 bases, with 11 bases between. The chain's CDR3 is CASSSDINNEQFF. As DNA, the CDR3 is TGCGCCAGCAGTTCCGACATCAACAATGAGCAGTTCTTC.

In this sample, this clone turned up a few times. The V gene is TRBV28, the J gene TRBJ2-2; tentative D call: TRBD2 (7 bases). Trimming pared 8 bases from V and 5 bases from J, leaving 15 bases between. Germline V CDR1 and CDR2: MDHEN, SYDVKM. The CDR3 is made up of 14 amino acids. The CDR3 region is CASLRGGKTGELFF. CDR3 in DNA: TGTGCCAGCTTAAGGGGGGGGAAAACCGGGGAGCTGTTTTTT.

The V and J genes are TRBV19 and TRBJ2-1, with TRBD2 identical over 9 bases. The CDR3 has 16 residues. After removal of 2 bases from V and 8 bases from J, the junction contained 10 bases not matched to a gene. In germline, CDR1 is LNHDA, CDR2 SQIVND (reference sequence). The CDR3 DNA reads TGTGCCAGTAGTATACGGACTAGCGAAAGTATCCATGAGCAGTTCTTC. It specifies CASSIRTSESIHEQFF.

The genes are TRBV11-2 and TRBJ2-4; the match to TRBD1 covers 12 bases. Germline-derived CDR1 and CDR2 are SGHAT and FQNNGV. This CDR3 region has 18 residues. The J segment lost 1 base and the V segment lost 6 bases, leaving 10 bases of the junction unmatched. Here the CDR3 DNA reads TGTGCCAGCAGGAACTTGGGACAGGGGGCGGGGGCCAAAAACATTCAGTACTTC. This encodes CASRNLGQGAGAKNIQYF.

The gene calls are TRBV5-4 and TRBJ1-4; D is ambiguous. This CDR3 region has 15 residues. The V gene lost 1 base and the J gene lost 6 bases, with 13 bases spanning the gap. Germline CDR1 is SGHNT and CDR2 is YYREEE (reference sequence). CDR3 sequence (DNA): TGTGCCAGCAGCTTGATTTGGCGGGCGCATGAAAAACTGTTTTTT. It is translated as CASSLIWRAHEKLFF.

The chain has TRBV9 and TRBJ2-1, with 12 nucleotides matching TRBD2. V dropped 2 bases and J dropped 5; count of bases not matched to a gene: 2. The germline gives CDR1 SGDLS, CDR2 YYNGEE. The CDR3 extends over 15 amino acids. The CDR3 region has the DNA TGTGCCAGCAGCGTGAGACTAGCGGGAGACAATGAGCAGTTCTTC. Translation: CASSVRLAGDNEQFF.

The gene calls are TRBV5-4 and TRBJ2-5, with D possibly matching TRBD2 (5 bases). The CDR3 extends over 14 amino acids. Trimming removed 5 bases from V and 2 bases from J, with 13 bases in between. Germline V lookup: CDR1 SGHNT, CDR2 YYREEE (reference sequence). This CDR3 is CASRVDSSQETQYF. CDR3 DNA: TGTGCCAGCAGGGTGGACTCTTCGCAAGAGACCCAGTACTTC.

This rearrangement joins TRBV6-5 to TRBJ2-1; 10 bases map to TRBD2. The CDR3 is 15 residues long. V dropped 2 bases and J dropped 6; count of bases not matched to a gene: 4. Germline V CDR1 and CDR2: MNHEY, SVGAGI. CDR3 amino acids: CASSYVLAGFNEQFF. CDR3 nucleotides: TGTGCCAGCAGTTACGTACTAGCGGGGTTCAATGAGCAGTTCTTC.

The chain is built from TRBV4-1 and TRBJ2-7; D is unclear. The CDR3 consists of 14 residues. V gave up 0 bases and J gave up 4 bases, with 10 bases separating them. CDR1 is MGHRA and CDR2 is YSYEKL in the germline V gene. The CDR3 loop reads CASSQDGQIYEQYF. The CDR3 region has the DNA TGCGCCAGCAGCCAAGATGGGCAGATTTACGAGCAGTACTTC.

The V and J genes are TRBV10-3 and TRBJ2-5; the D gene is possibly TRBD2 (6 bases). With 11 bases removed from V and 4 bases from J, the gap between germline ends came to 8 bases. This CDR3 region has 10 residues. Germline values: CDR1 ENHRY, CDR2 SYGVKD. The CDR3 coding sequence is TGTGCCGCGGGGCGAGAGACCCAGTACTTC. Amino acid sequence: CAAGRETQYF.

The V and J genes are TRBV7-9 and TRBJ1-3; TRBD1 aligns across 7 bases. The CDR3 is made up of 15 amino acids. V lost 5 bases and J lost 2; bases outside the gene matches: 6. From germline, CDR1 is SEHNR and CDR2 FQNEAQ (reference sequence). CDR3 protein: CASSNPDRTGNTIYF. The DNA of the CDR3 is TGTGCCAGCAGCAATCCGGACAGGACTGGAAACACCATATATTTT.

This clone was detected only a few times. The chain uses TRBV10-3 and TRBJ2-1; D is unclear. The CDR3 is 12 residues long. Between the trimmed V and J ends, which lost 6 bases and 8 bases, there was a span of 11 bases. The germline gives CDR1 ENHRY, CDR2 SYGVKD. The CDR3 loop is CAISPGIYEQFF. CDR3 nucleotide sequence: TGTGCCATCAGCCCAGGTATCTATGAGCAGTTCTTC.

The chain couples TRBV7-2 to TRBJ2-5; weak D call: TRBD1 (6 bases). Germline V CDR1 and CDR2: SGHTA, FQGNSA. V shed 1 base and J shed 5 bases, with 14 bases lying between them. This CDR3 contains 15 residues. CDR3 region: CASSLGGRSEETQYF. DNA of the CDR3: TGTGCCAGCAGCTTAGGGGGGCGGTCAGAGGAGACCCAGTACTTC.